There are a few counts of the clone carrying this T cell receptor (beta chain). The antigen remains unidentified. TCRdb analysed the reads with MiXCR anew, one entry per CDR3 protein. The sample gives about 530,000 distinct CDR3 sequences, about 30% of which show up once; 13% is in the top ten. The sample comes from a study of T cell repertoires in cytomegalovirus infection. In the study overall: Both a matching HLA type and CMV infection were indicated by public TCR beta signatures. Points from the study as a whole: Public TCR beta family frequency separated CMV-and-HLA carriers, including in an independent cohort.

CDR3 length equals 16 residues. From germline, CDR1 is SGHRS and CDR2 YFSETQ. V shed 0 bases and J shed 5 bases, with 14 bases lying between them. The chain is built from TRBV5-1 and TRBJ1-4, with D possibly TRBD1 on 6 matching bases. The TCR was taken from a human donor in good health (CMV status not recorded). Some clones in this sample may be carry-over from other donors' samples. The sequencing sample was made of PBMCs. This chain's CDR3 is CASSLDEQGKNEKLFF. The CDR3 DNA reads TGCGCCAGCAGCTTGGATGAGCAGGGGAAAAATGAAAAACTGTTTTTT.